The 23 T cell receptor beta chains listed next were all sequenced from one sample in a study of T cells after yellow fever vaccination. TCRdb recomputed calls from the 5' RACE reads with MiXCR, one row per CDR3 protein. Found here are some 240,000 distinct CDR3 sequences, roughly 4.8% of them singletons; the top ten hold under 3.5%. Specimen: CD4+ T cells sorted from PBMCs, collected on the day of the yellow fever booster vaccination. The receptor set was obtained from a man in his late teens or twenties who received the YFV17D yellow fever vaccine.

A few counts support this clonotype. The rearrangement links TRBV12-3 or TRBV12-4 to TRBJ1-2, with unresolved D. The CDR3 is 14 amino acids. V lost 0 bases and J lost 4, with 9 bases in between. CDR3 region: CASSLAEGLYGYTF. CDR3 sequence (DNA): TGTGCCAGCAGTTTAGCGGAGGGCCTCTATGGCTACACCTTC.

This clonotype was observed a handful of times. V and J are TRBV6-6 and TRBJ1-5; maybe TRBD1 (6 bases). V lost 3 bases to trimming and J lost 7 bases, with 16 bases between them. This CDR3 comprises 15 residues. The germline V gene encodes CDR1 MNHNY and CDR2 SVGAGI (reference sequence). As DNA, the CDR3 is TGTGCCAGCAGTTATCCTCAGGGGCTCGGGCAGCCCCAGCATTTT. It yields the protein CASSYPQGLGQPQHF.

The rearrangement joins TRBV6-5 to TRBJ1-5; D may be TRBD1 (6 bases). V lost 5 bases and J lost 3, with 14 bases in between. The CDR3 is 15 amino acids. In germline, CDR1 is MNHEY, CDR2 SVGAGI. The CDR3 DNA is TGTGCCAGCAGTCGCCTAACAGGGATCAATCAGCCCCAGCATTTT. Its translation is CASSRLTGINQPQHF.

The CDR3 region has the DNA TGCAGTGCTAGAGGGACCGGCACAGATACGCAGTATTTT. Translating it yields CSARGTGTDTQYF. The V call is TRBV20-1, the J call TRBJ2-3, with D uncertain. This CDR3 region has 13 residues. Trimming shortened V by 1 base and J by 1 base, and 6 bases separated the two germline ends. Germline V gene sequence: CDR1 DFQATT, CDR2 SNEGSKA (reference sequence).

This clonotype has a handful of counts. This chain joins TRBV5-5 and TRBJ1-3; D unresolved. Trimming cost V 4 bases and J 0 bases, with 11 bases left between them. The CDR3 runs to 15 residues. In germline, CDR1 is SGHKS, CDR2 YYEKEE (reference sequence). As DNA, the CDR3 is TGTGCCAGCAGCGCCTGGATAGCCTCTGGAAACACCATATATTTT. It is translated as CASSAWIASGNTIYF.

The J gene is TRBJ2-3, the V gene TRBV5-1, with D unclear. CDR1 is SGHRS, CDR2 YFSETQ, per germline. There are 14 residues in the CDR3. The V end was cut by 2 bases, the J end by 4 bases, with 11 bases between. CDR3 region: CASSLRAQPDTQYF. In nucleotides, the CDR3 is TGCGCCAGCAGCTTACGGGCCCAACCAGATACGCAGTATTTT. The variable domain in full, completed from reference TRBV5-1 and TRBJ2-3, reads KAGVTQTPRYLIKTRGQQVTLSCSPISGHRSVSWYQQTPGQGLQFLFEYFSETQRNKGNFPGRFSGRQFSNSRSEMNVSTLELGDSALYLCASSLRAQPDTQYFGPGTRLTVL.

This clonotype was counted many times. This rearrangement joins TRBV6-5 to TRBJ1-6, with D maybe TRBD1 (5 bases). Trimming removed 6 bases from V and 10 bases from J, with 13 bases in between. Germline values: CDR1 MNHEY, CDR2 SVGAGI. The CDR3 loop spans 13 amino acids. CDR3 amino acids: CASSAPGNSPLHF. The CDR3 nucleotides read TGTGCCAGCAGCGCCCCAGGGAACTCACCCCTCCACTTT.

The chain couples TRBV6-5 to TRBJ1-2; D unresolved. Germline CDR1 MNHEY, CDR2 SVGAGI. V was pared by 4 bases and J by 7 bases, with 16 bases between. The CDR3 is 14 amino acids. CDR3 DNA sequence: TGTGCCAGCAGTTCCCCCAGTAAACCGTCTGGCTACACCTTC. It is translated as CASSSPSKPSGYTF.

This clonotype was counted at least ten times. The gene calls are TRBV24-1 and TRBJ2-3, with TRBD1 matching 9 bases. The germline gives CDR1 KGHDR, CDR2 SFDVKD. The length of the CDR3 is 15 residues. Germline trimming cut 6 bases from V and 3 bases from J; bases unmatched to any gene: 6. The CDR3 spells CATSFGQGRTDTQYF. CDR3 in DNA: TGTGCCACCAGTTTCGGACAGGGGAGGACAGATACGCAGTATTTT.

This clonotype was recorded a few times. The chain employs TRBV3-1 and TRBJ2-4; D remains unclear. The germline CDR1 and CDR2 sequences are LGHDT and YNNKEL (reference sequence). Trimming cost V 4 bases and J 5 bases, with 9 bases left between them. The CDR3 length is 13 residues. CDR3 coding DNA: TGTGCCAGCAGCCTGAATCGGGAAAACATTCAGTACTTC. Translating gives CASSLNRENIQYF.

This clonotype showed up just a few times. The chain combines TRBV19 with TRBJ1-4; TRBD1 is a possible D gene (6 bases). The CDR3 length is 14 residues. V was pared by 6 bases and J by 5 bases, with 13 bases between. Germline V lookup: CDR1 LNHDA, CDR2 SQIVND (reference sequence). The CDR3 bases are TGTGCCAGTAGAAGGGGGACTGAGAATGAAAAACTGTTTTTT. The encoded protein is CASRRGTENEKLFF. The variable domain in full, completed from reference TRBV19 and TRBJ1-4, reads DGGITQSPKYLFRKEGQNVTLSCEQNLNHDAMYWYRQDPGQGLRLIYYSQIVNDFQKGDIAEGYSVSREKKESFPLTVTSAQKNPTAFYLCASRRGTENEKLFFGSGTQLSVL.

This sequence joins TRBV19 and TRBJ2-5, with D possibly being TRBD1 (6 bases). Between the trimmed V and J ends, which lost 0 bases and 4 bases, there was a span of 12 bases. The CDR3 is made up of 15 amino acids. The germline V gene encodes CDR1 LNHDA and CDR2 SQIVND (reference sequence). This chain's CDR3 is CASSIDLRGIETQYF. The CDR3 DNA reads TGTGCCAGTAGTATAGATCTCAGGGGTATAGAGACCCAGTACTTC.

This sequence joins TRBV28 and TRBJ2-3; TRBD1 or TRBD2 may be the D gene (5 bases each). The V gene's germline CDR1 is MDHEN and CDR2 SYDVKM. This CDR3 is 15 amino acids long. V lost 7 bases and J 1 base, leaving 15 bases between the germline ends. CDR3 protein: CASKSGASGTDTQYF. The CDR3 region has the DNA TGTGCCAGCAAATCCGGGGCCTCAGGCACAGATACGCAGTATTTT.

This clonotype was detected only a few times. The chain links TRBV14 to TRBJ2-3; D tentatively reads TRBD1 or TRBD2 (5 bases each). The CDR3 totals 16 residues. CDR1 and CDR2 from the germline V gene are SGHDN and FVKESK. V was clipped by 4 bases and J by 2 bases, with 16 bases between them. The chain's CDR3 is CASSPRAGTTTDTQYF. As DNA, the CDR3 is TGTGCCAGCAGCCCACGCGCCGGGACGACCACAGATACGCAGTATTTT.

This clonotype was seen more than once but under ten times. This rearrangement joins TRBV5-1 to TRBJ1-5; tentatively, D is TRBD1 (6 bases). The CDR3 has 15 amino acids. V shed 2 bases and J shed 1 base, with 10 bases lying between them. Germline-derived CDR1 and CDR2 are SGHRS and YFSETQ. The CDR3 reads CASSFSGESNQPQHF. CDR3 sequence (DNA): TGCGCCAGCAGCTTTTCAGGGGAAAGCAATCAGCCCCAGCATTTT.

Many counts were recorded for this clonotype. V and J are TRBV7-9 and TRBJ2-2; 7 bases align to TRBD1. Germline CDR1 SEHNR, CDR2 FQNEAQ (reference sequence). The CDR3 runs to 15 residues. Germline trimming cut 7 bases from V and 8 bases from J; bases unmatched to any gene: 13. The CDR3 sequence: CASTLGTVDQGELFF. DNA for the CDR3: TGTGCCAGCACCCTCGGGACAGTCGATCAGGGGGAGCTGTTTTTT.

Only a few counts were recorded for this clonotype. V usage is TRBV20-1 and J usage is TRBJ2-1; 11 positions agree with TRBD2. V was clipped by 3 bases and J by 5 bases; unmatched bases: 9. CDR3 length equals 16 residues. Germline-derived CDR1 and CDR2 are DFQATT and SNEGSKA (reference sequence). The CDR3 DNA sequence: TGCAGTGCTAGTGGCTTAGCGGGGGGGCGCCACAATGAGCAGTTCTTC. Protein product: CSASGLAGGRHNEQFF.

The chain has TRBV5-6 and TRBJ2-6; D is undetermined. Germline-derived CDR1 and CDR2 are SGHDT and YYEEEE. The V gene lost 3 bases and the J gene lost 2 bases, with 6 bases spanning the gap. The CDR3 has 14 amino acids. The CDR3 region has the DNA TGTGCCAGCAGCTCCTGGACTGGGGCCAACGTCCTGACTTTC. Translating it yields CASSSWTGANVLTF.

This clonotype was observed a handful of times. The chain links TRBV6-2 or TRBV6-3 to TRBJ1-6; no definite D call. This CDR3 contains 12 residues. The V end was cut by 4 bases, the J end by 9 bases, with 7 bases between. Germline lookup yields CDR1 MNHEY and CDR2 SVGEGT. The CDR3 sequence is CASSSDLSPLHF. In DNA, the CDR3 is TGTGCCAGCAGTTCCGACCTTTCACCCCTCCACTTT.

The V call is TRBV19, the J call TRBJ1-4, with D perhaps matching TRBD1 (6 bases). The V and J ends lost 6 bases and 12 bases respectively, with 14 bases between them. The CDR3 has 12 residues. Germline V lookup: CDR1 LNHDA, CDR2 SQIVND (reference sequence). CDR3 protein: CASRELQGQLFF. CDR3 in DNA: TGTGCCAGTAGGGAATTACAGGGACAACTGTTTTTT. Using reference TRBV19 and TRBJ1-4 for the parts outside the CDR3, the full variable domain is DGGITQSPKYLFRKEGQNVTLSCEQNLNHDAMYWYRQDPGQGLRLIYYSQIVNDFQKGDIAEGYSVSREKKESFPLTVTSAQKNPTAFYLCASRELQGQLFFGSGTQLSVL.

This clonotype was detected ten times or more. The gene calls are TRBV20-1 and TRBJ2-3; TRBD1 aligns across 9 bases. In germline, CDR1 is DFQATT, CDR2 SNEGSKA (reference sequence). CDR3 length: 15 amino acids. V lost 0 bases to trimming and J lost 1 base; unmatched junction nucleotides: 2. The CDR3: CSARERDRGTDTQYF. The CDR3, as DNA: TGCAGTGCTAGAGAGAGGGACAGGGGCACAGATACGCAGTATTTT.

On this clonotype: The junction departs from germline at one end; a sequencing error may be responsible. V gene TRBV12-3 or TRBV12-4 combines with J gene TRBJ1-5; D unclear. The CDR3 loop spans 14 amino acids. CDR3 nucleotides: TGTGCCAGCAGTTTTTCGTCCGGAGGTACCCTGCTGCTTTTT. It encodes CASSFSSGGTLLLF.

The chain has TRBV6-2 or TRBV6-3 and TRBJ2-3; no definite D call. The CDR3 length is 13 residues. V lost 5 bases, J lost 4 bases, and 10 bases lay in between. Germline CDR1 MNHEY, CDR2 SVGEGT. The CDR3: CASSEQIPDTQYF. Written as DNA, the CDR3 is TGTGCCAGCAGTGAGCAGATCCCAGATACGCAGTATTTT.